This T cell receptor beta chain was captured by sequencing in a study of T-cell reconstitution after alpha-beta-depleted transplantation in children listed by TCRdb under 2016. A note on the overall study: Using TCR repertoire profiling, the study quantitatively followed how T-cell immune reconstitution unfolded in children after TCRalphabeta/CD19-depleted allogeneic hematopoietic cell transplantation.

The germline V gene sets CDR1 to SQVTM and CDR2 to ANQGSEA. V sheds 6 bases and J sheds 2 bases, leaving 14 bases between their ends. The CDR3 runs 13 amino acids, cysteine and phenylalanine included. The retained sequence is limited to the CDR3, 39 bases, with the frame set at the first base. The method behind the library was PCR. The reads were generated on an Illumina HiSeq 2500. To normalize quantification of the TCRbeta repertoire, the TCR libraries were built with molecular barcoding that relied on unique molecular identifiers. TCRdb itself trimmed the public reads at Q25 with fastp, ran MiXCR and retained productive beta chains. Under each unique CDR3 protein, matching rows form one entry showing the most common genes and DNA. The sample contains 260,000 or so distinct CDR3 sequences, 12% of them found a single time. The ten largest account for about 2.4% of the sample. This clonotype was counted ten times or more. Its target antigen remains unknown. One base away there is no much larger clone; base qualities are not given.

The sequence derives from a human donor who donated a stem cell graft to a child with acute lymphoblastic leukemia. The input for sequencing was PBMCs from the stem cell graft donor, taken from the stem cell graft. The chain was built from TRBV29-1 and TRBJ2-7; the D gene cannot be resolved beyond TRBD1 or TRBD2, each matching 5 bases. The nucleotide sequence is TGCAGCGTGACGGGGTTCAGGGCCTACGAGCAGTACTTC. Translated, this is CSVTGFRAYEQYF.